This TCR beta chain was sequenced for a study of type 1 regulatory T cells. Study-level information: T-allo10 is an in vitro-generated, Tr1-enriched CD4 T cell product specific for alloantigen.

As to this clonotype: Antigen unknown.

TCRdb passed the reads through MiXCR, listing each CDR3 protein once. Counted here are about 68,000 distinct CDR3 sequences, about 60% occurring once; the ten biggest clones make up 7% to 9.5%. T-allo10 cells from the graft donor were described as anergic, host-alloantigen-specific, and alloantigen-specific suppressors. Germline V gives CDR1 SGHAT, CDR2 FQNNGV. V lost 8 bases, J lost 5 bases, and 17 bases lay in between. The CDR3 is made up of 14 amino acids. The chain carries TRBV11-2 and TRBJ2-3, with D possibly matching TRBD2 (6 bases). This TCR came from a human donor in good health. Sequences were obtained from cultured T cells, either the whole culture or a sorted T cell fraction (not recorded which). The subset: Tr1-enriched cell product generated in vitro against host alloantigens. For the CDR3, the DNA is TGTGCCAGCCTACGGCGGGGCCTGGAAGATACGCAGTATTTT. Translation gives CASLRRGLEDTQYF.